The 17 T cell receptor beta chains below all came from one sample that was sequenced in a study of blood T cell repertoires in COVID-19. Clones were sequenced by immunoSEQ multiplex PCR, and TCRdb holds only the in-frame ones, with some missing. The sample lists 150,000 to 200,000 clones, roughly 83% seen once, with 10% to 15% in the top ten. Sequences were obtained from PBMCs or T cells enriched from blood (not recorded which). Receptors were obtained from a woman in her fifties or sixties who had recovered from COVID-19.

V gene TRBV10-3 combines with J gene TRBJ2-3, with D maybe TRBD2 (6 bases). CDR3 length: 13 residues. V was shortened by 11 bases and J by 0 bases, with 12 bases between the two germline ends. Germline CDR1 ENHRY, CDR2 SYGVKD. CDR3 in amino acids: CAVGGPSTDTQYF. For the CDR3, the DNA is TGTGCCGTCGGGGGTCCTAGCACAGATACGCAGTATTTT.

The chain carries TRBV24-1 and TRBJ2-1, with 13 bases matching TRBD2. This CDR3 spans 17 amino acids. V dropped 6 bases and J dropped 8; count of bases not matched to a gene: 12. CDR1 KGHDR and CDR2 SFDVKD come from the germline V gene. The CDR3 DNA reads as TGTGCCACCAGTATTGACCAAGGACTAGCGGGAGAGGATGAGCAGTTCTTC. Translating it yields CATSIDQGLAGEDEQFF.

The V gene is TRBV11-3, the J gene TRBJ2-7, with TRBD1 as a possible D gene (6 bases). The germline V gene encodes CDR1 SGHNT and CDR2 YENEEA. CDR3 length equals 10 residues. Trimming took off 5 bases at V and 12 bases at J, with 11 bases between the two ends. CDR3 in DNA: TGTGCCAGCAGCCGACAGGAGTCGTACTTC. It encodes CASSRQESYF.

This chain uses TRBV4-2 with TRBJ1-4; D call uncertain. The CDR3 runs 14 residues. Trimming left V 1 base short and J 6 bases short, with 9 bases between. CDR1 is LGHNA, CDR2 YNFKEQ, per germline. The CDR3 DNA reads TGTGCCAGCAGCCAAGGAGGGTCAGATGAAAAACTGTTTTTT. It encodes CASSQGGSDEKLFF.

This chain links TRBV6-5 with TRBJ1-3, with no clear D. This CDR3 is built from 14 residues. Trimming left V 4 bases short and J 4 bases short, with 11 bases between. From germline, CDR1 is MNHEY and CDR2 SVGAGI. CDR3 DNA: TGTGCCAGCAGTTTCCGGGGAACCGGAAACACCATATATTTT. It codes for CASSFRGTGNTIYF.

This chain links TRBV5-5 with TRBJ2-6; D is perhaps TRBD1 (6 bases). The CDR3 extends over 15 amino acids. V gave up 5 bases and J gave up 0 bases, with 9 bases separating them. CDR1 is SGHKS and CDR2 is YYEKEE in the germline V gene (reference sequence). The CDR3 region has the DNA TGTGCCAGCAGTCTGGACAGCTCTGGGGCCAACGTCCTGACTTTC. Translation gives CASSLDSSGANVLTF.

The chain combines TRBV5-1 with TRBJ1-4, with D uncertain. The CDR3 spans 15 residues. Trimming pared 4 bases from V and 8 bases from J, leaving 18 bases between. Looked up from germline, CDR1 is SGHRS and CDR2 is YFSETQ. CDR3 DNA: TGCGCCAGCAGCAGGATGGGGAAGAGGGAGGAAAAACTGTTTTTT. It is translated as CASSRMGKREEKLFF.

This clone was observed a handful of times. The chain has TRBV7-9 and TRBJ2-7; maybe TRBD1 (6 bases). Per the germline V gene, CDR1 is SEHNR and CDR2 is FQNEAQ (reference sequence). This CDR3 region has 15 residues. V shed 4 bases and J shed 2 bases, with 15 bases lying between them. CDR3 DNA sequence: TGTGCCAGCAGCTCCCCAGGGCAGGGGACCTACGAGCAGTACTTC. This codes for CASSSPGQGTYEQYF. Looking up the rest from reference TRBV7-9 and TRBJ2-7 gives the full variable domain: DTGVSQNPRHKITKRGQNVTFRCDPISEHNRLYWYRQTLGQGPEFLTYFQNEAQLEKSRLLSDRFSAERPKGSFSTLEIQRTEQGDSAMYLCASSSPGQGTYEQYFGPGTRLTVT.

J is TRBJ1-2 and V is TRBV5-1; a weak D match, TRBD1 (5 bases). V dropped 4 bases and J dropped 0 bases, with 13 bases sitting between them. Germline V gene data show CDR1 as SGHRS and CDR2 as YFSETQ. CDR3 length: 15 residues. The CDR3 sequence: CASSLLTGANYGYTF. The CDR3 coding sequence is TGCGCCAGCAGCCTCCTGACGGGGGCTAACTATGGCTACACCTTC.

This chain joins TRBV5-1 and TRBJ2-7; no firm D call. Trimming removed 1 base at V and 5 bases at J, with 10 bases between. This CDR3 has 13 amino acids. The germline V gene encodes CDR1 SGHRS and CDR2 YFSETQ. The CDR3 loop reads CASSLSPADEQYF. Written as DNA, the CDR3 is TGCGCCAGCAGCTTGTCCCCCGCGGACGAGCAGTACTTC.

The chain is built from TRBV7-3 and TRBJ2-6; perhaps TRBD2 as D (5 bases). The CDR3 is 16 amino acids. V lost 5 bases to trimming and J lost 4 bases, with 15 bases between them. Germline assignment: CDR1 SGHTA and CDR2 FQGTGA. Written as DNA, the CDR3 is TGTGCCAGCAGCCGAGGGTCCTTAGGAGGGGCCAACGTCCTGACTTTC. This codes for CASSRGSLGGANVLTF.

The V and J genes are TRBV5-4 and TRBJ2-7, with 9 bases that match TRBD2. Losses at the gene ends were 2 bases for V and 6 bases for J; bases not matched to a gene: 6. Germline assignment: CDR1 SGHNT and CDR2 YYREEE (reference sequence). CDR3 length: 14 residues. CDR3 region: CASSFDGGRVEQYF. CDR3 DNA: TGTGCCAGCAGCTTTGATGGCGGGAGGGTCGAGCAGTACTTC.

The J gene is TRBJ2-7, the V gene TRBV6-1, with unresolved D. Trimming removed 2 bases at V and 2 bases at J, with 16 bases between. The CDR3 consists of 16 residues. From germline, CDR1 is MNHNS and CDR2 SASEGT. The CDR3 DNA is TGTGCCAGCAGTGAACGTAACCAGGCCTACCCCTACGAGCAGTACTTC. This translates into CASSERNQAYPYEQYF.

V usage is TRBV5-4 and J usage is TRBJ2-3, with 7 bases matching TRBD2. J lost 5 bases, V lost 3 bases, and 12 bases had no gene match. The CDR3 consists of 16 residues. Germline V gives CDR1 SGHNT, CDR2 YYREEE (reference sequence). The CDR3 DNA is TGTGCCAGCAGCTGGCTAGGACGCGGGAGTGGAGATACGCAGTATTTT. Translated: CASSWLGRGSGDTQYF.

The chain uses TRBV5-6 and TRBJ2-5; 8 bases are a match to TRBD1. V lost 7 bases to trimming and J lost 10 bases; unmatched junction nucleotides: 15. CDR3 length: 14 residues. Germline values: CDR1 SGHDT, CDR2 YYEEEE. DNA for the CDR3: TGTGCCAGCTCCACCCGCGGACAGGGAGAAGTCCAGTACTTC. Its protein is CASSTRGQGEVQYF. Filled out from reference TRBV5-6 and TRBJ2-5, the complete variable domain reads DAGVTQSPTHLIKTRGQQVTLRCSPKSGHDTVSWYQQALGQGPQFIFQYYEEEERQRGNFPDRFSGHQFPNYSSELNVNALLLGDSALYLCASSTRGQGEVQYFGPGTRLLVL.

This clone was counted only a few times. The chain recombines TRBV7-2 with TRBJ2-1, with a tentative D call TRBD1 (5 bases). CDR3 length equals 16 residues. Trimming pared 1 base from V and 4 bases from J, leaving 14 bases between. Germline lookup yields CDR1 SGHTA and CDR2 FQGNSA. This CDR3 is CASSLVAQGMYNEQFF. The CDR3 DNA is TGTGCCAGCAGCTTAGTGGCTCAGGGTATGTACAATGAGCAGTTCTTC.

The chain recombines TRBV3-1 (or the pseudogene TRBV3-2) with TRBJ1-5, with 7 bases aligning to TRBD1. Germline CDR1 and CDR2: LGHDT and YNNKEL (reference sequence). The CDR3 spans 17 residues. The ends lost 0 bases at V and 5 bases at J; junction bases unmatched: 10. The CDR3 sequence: CASSQDYGIGGDQPQHF. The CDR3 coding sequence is TGTGCCAGCAGCCAAGATTATGGAATAGGGGGCGATCAGCCCCAGCATTTT.